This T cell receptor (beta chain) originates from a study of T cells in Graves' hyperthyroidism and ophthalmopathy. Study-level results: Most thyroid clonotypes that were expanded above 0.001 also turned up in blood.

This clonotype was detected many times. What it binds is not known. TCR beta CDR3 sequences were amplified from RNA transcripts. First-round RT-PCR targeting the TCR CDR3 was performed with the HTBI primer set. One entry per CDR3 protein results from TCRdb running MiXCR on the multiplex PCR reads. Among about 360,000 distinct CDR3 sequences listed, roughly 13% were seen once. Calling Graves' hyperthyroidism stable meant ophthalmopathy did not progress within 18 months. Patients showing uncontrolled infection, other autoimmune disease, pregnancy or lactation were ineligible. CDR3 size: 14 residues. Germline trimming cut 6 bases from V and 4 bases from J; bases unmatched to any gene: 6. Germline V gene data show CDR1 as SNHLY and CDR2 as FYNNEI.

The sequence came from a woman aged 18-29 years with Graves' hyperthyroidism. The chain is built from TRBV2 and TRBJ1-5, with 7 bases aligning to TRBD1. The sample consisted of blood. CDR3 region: CASSSRTGNQPQHF. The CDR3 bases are TGTGCCAGCAGCTCTCGGACAGGTAATCAGCCCCAGCATTTT.